A selection of T cell receptor beta chains follows, all from one sample in a study of T-cell memory formation after mild COVID-19. One entry per CDR3 protein results from TCRdb running MiXCR on the 5' RACE reads. The sample includes under 700,000 distinct CDR3 sequences, roughly 22% seen only once; the top ten take around 12%. Sequenced sample: PBMCs or a T cell subset sorted from them (not recorded which). All receptors come from an adult woman who had mild COVID-19 (a few samples of this study predate the infection). Cell type and time point are not known. Each CDR3 is given with its conserved first and last residue. D genes are given only for firm matches. Where a row states a size, it is once, few, many or the class of an expanded clone; other rows omit it.

clone_size,j_call,v_call,d_call,cdr3_aa,cdr3_nt
few,TRBJ2-3,TRBV24-1,TRBD1,CATSESGQGLSDTQYF,TGTGCCACCAGTGAGTCGGGACAGGGGTTATCAGATACGCAGTATTTT
.,TRBJ2-1,TRBV7-9,TRBD2,CASGASGGYNEQFF,TGTGCCAGCGGTGCTAGCGGGGGTTACAATGAGCAGTTCTTC
few,TRBJ2-7,TRBV4-2,.,CASSPSRGWGEQYF,TGTGCCAGCAGCCCGAGTAGGGGGTGGGGGGAGCAGTACTTC
.,TRBJ2-3,TRBV5-1,.,CASSLTGDSTDTQYF,TGCGCCAGCAGCCTGACGGGGGACAGCACAGATACGCAGTATTTT
few,TRBJ2-2,TRBV11-1,TRBD2,CATSERRTSVLSGELFF,TGTGCCACCTCGGAACGAAGGACTAGCGTTTTGTCCGGGGAGCTGTTTTTT
.,TRBJ2-7,TRBV15,TRBD2,CATSRAGLAGVLYEQYF,TGTGCCACCAGCAGAGCCGGACTAGCGGGAGTTCTCTACGAGCAGTACTTC
few,TRBJ1-1,TRBV20-1,.,CSARDLRLEGAFF,TGCAGTGCTAGAGATCTTAGGTTGGAAGGAGCTTTCTTT
.,TRBJ2-7,TRBV3-1,TRBD2,CASSQDPGLASYEQYF,TGTGCCAGCAGCCAGGATCCGGGACTAGCGTCGTACGAGCAGTACTTC
few,TRBJ2-5,TRBV5-8,.,CASSGWRLQETQYF,TGTGCCAGCAGCGGGTGGCGCTTACAAGAGACCCAGTACTTC
.,TRBJ2-1,TRBV19,.,CATQSRIGEQFF,TGTGCCACCCAGTCGAGGATTGGTGAGCAGTTCTTC
.,TRBJ2-3,TRBV14,.,CASSPGTRGKDTQYF,TGTGCCAGCAGTCCCGGGACGCGCGGGAAAGATACGCAGTATTTT
.,TRBJ1-2,TRBV7-8,TRBD1,CASSFGTGAYGYTF,TGTGCCAGCAGCTTCGGGACAGGGGCCTATGGCTACACCTTC
few,TRBJ1-5,TRBV10-3,.,CAISEIAERQPQHF,TGTGCCATCAGTGAGATCGCCGAACGTCAGCCCCAGCATTTT
few,TRBJ2-7,TRBV7-2,TRBD1,CASSLAFPGTGGISYEQYF,TGTGCCAGCAGCTTAGCGTTCCCCGGGACAGGGGGTATTTCCTACGAGCAGTACTTC
few,TRBJ2-7,TRBV3-1,TRBD1,CASSPISGTGIREQYF,TGTGCCAGCAGCCCCATCTCCGGGACAGGTATTCGGGAGCAGTACTTC
.,TRBJ2-3,TRBV19,TRBD2,CASRQGLAGSTDTQYF,TGTGCCAGTAGGCAGGGACTAGCGGGGAGCACAGATACGCAGTATTTT
few,TRBJ2-7,TRBV4-1,TRBD1,CASSHSSSGGRSSYEQYF,TGCGCCAGCAGCCATTCCTCTTCAGGGGGAAGGTCCTCCTACGAGCAGTACTTC
.,TRBJ2-1,TRBV4-1,.,CASSLRGGRGSYNEQFF,TGCGCCAGCAGCCTCCGCGGGGGCAGGGGGAGTTACAATGAGCAGTTCTTC
.,TRBJ1-4,TRBV4-1,.,CASSPTPGSNEKLFF,TGCGCCAGCAGCCCGACCCCGGGAAGCAATGAAAAACTGTTTTTT
.,TRBJ2-1,TRBV30,.,CACSVRDGPQFF,TGTGCCTGTAGTGTACGGGACGGCCCTCAATTCTTC
.,TRBJ1-5,TRBV7-2,.,CASTEGGTQPQHF,TGTGCCAGCACGGAGGGGGGGACACAGCCCCAGCATTTT
.,TRBJ1-5,TRBV27,.,CASGVRGDASNQPQHF,TGTGCCAGCGGCGTCAGGGGCGATGCCAGCAATCAGCCCCAGCATTTT
few,TRBJ2-3,TRBV9,.,CASSVVPGLGTDTQYF,TGTGCCAGCAGCGTAGTCCCAGGGCTGGGCACAGATACGCAGTATTTT
.,TRBJ1-1,TRBV12-3/TRBV12-4,.,CASNYGGNTEAFF,TGTGCCAGCAACTACGGAGGTAACACTGAAGCTTTCTTT
.,TRBJ1-5,TRBV12-3/TRBV12-4,.,CASSWTHSNQPQHF,TGTGCCAGCAGCTGGACTCATAGCAATCAGCCCCAGCATTTT
.,TRBJ1-5,TRBV20-1,.,CSARDLSGTGRNQPQHF,TGCAGTGCTAGAGATCTCTCCGGTACAGGGAGGAATCAGCCCCAGCATTTT
few,TRBJ2-1,TRBV3-1,TRBD1,CASSRSGGDEQFF,TGTGCCAGCAGCCGTTCAGGGGGCGATGAGCAGTTCTTC
few,TRBJ2-2,TRBV7-9,.,CASSAWDKPSGELFF,TGTGCCAGCAGCGCCTGGGACAAGCCGTCCGGGGAGCTGTTTTTT
.,TRBJ2-7,TRBV9,.,CASSVVEVLEFEQYF,TGTGCCAGCAGCGTAGTAGAGGTTTTGGAGTTCGAGCAGTACTTC
few,TRBJ1-1,TRBV5-1,.,CASTSRYPEAAEAFF,TGCGCCAGCACCTCGAGATATCCCGAGGCGGCTGAAGCTTTCTTT
few,TRBJ2-7,TRBV19,.,CASSTRENDEQYF,TGTGCCAGTAGTACAAGGGAGAACGACGAGCAGTACTTC
many,TRBJ1-4,TRBV12-3/TRBV12-4,.,CASSLWGDIDEKLFF,TGTGCCAGCAGTTTATGGGGGGATATCGATGAAAAACTGTTTTTT
.,TRBJ2-6,TRBV24-1,TRBD1,CATNPGTGASGANVLTF,TGTGCCACCAACCCCGGGACAGGGGCCTCTGGGGCCAACGTCCTGACTTTC
.,TRBJ2-3,TRBV6-1,.,CASSEIQVAADTQYF,TGTGCCAGCAGTGAAATACAGGTTGCGGCAGATACGCAGTATTTT
.,TRBJ2-7,TRBV15,.,CATSLEGDSRYF,TGTGCCACCAGCCTTGAGGGCGATTCTCGGTACTTC
few,TRBJ2-3,TRBV10-3,.,CAISESVGGGDTQYF,TGTGCCATCAGTGAGTCAGTCGGGGGCGGGGATACGCAGTATTTT
many,TRBJ1-2,TRBV27,.,CASSLQGSYGYTF,TGTGCCAGCAGTTTGCAGGGTTCCTATGGCTACACCTTC
.,TRBJ2-7,TRBV5-4,TRBD2,CASSLGGGRTEQYF,TGTGCCAGCAGCTTGGGGGGCGGGAGAACCGAGCAGTACTTC
.,TRBJ2-5,TRBV7-6,TRBD2,CASSLASGGLKETQYF,TGTGCCAGCAGCTTGGCTAGCGGGGGCCTTAAAGAGACCCAGTACTTC
.,TRBJ1-6,TRBV6-6,.,CAVNGSPLHF,TGTGCCGTTAATGGTTCACCCCTCCACTTT
.,TRBJ1-1,TRBV12-3/TRBV12-4,.,CASSLTWSEAFF,TGTGCCAGCAGTTTGACGTGGAGTGAAGCTTTCTTT
.,TRBJ2-6,TRBV2,TRBD2,CASRGLAGETASGANVLTF,TGTGCCAGCAGGGGACTAGCGGGAGAGACGGCCTCTGGGGCCAACGTCCTGACTTTC
.,TRBJ2-3,TRBV5-1,TRBD1,CASSYWDRGLDTQYF,TGCGCCAGCAGCTATTGGGACAGGGGGCTGGATACGCAGTATTTT
few,TRBJ1-5,TRBV20-1,.,CSARDRANSNQPQHF,TGCAGTGCTAGAGATCGGGCAAATAGCAATCAGCCCCAGCATTTT
.,TRBJ2-1,TRBV6-6,.,CASSYPDHEDARYNEQFF,TGTGCCAGCAGTTACCCCGACCATGAGGATGCTCGATACAATGAGCAGTTCTTC
few,TRBJ2-2,TRBV10-3,.,CAIRTGPELFF,TGTGCCATCAGAACAGGCCCGGAGCTGTTTTTT
.,TRBJ2-7,TRBV4-2,.,CASSQGGYIYEQYF,TGTGCCAGCAGCCAAGGAGGCTATATCTACGAGCAGTACTTC
few,TRBJ2-7,TRBV2,.,CASTSERGSYEQYF,TGTGCCAGCACCTCCGAACGGGGTTCCTACGAGCAGTACTTC
.,TRBJ2-7,TRBV5-1,TRBD1,CASSRPDRDEYEQYF,TGCGCCAGCAGCCGGCCGGACAGGGACGAATACGAGCAGTACTTC
.,TRBJ2-6,TRBV12-3/TRBV12-4,.,CASTTRGGSGANVLTF,TGTGCCAGCACCACAAGGGGGGGCTCCGGGGCCAACGTCCTGACTTTC
.,TRBJ1-2,TRBV27,.,CASSNRGPPSRGGGYTF,TGTGCCAGCAGTAACCGAGGACCACCTTCACGCGGGGGTGGCTACACCTTC